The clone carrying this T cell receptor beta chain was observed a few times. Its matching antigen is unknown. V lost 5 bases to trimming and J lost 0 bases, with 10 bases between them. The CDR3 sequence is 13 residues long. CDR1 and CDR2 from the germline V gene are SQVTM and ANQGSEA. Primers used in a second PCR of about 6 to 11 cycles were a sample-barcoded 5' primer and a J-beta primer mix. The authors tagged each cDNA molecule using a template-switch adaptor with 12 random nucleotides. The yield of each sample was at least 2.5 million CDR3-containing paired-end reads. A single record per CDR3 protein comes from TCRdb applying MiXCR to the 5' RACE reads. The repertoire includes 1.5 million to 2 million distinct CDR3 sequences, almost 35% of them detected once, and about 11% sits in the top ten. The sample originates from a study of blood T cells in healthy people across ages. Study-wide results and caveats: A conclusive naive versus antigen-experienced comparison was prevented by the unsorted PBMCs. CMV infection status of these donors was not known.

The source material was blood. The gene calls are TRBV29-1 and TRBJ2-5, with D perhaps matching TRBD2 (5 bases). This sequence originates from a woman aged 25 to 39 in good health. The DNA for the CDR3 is TGCAGCGTTTACGAGCGGTACCAAGAGACCCAGTACTTC. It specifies CSVYERYQETQYF. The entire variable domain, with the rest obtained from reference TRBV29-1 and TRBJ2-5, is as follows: SAVISQKPSRDICQRGTSLTIQCQVDSQVTMMFWYRQQPGQSLTLIATANQGSEATYESGFVIDKFPISRPNLTFSTLTVSNMSPEDSSIYLCSVYERYQETQYFGPGTRLLVL.